This T cell receptor (beta chain) was identified during a study of CD8 T cells in ankylosing spondylitis. The length of the CDR3 is 15 residues. Trimming cost V 0 bases and J 8 bases, with 16 bases left between them. The germline V gene encodes CDR1 LGHNA and CDR2 YSLEER. Study observations and caveats: Among TCR beta sequences, a motif of under ten highly homologous variants appeared characteristic of ankylosing spondylitis blood.

This clonotype came up many times. Its antigen remains unknown. TCRdb ran MiXCR on the 5' RACE reads and lists one entry per CDR3 protein. The repertoire consists of some 840,000 distinct CDR3 sequences, with 12% occurring once and the leading ten covering approximately 0.51%. Sequenced: blood, either unsorted or a sorted T cell fraction (not recorded which). This clonotype was sampled from a male donor with ankylosing spondylitis. This chain links TRBV4-3 with TRBJ1-1; no clear D. CDR3 nucleotides: TGCGCCAGCAGCCAAGATTGGACTCACGGAAAGGAAGCTTTCTTT. Residues: CASSQDWTHGKEAFF.